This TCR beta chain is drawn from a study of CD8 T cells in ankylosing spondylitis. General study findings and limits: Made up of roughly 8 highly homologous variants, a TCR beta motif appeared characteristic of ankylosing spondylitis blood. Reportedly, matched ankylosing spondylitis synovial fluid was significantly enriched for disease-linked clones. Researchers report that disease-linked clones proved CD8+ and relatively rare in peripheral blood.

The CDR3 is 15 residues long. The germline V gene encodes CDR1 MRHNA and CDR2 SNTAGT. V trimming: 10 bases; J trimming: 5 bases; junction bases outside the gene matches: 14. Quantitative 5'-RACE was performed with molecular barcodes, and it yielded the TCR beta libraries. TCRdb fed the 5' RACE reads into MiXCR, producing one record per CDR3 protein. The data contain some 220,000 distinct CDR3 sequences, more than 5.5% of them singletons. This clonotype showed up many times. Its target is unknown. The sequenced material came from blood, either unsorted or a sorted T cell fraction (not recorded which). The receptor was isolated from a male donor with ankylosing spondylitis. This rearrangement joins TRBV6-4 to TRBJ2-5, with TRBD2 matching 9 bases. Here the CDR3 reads CATSPDSGGQETQYF. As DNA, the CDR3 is TGTGCCACCTCCCCGGATAGCGGGGGACAGGAGACCCAGTACTTC.